This TCR beta chain was obtained from a study of CD8+ T cells in alopecia areata. Researchers took lesional scalp punch biopsies and peripheral blood from people who were alopecia areata patients. The sample holds a few counts of this clone. The germline V gene has CDR1 SGHRS and CDR2 YFSETQ. This CDR3 region has 14 residues. Trimming removed 6 bases from V and 2 bases from J, with 11 bases in between. RNA, once extracted, was reverse transcribed into cDNA for use as the sequencing template. The method was immunoSEQ multiplex PCR; TCRdb's version includes in-frame clones alone and lacks a portion of them. The sample consists of about 200,000 clones, roughly 57% of them appearing once.

The TCR comes from a human donor with alopecia areata. The sequences come from CD4+ T cells sorted from blood, collected at week 0. The rearrangement links TRBV5-1 to TRBJ2-2; TRBD2 might be the D (5 bases). In DNA form, the CDR3 reads TGCGCCAGCAAGCGGCAGGAAAACACCGGGGAGCTGTTTTTT. Translating it yields CASKRQENTGELFF.